The present TCR beta chain was sequenced within a study of cytomegalovirus exposure and HLA in healthy donors. Amplification used 60 Vbeta primers and 13 Jbeta primers. This table comes from immunoSEQ multiplex PCR, and its TCRdb copy is limited to in-frame clones, with some not included. The sample includes around 130,000 clones, approximately 80% seen only once; the top ten take 2.7%. Germline assignment: CDR1 KGHSH and CDR2 LQKENI. The CDR3 sequence is 16 residues long. V was trimmed by 2 bases and J by 0 bases, leaving 13 bases between them. Sample: PBMCs. The chain carries TRBV18 and TRBJ1-1; D unclear. The sequence was obtained from a boy aged 2 to 10 in good health and CMV-seronegative. The CDR3 is CASSPIVSKLNTEAFF. In DNA form, the CDR3 reads TGTGCCAGCTCACCAATAGTGTCAAAATTGAACACTGAAGCTTTCTTT. Full variable domain (missing parts from reference TRBV18 and TRBJ1-1): NAGVMQNPRHLVRRRGQEARLRCSPMKGHSHVYWYRQLPEEGLKFMVYLQKENIIDESGMPKERFSAEFPKEGPSILRIQQVVRGDSAAYFCASSPIVSKLNTEAFFGQGTRLTVV.